This record looks at one T cell receptor beta chain sequence and its context. No antigen is known for it. The CDR3 is 14 amino acids. The germline V gene encodes CDR1 SQVTM and CDR2 ANQGSEA. The data were obtained in a study of beta chain features in type 1 diabetes. Turning to the study itself: Patients looked much like healthy donors when it came to age, gender and cell yields.

Each population that was sorted was more than 95% pure. Overall study findings and caveats: Researchers reported that naive, central memory and Treg TCRB repertoires appeared more similar in patients than in healthy donors. All four CD4+ subsets of Type 1 diabetes patients contained TCRB CDR3s that were moderately but significantly shorter. PCR might pick shorter templates more often, in the same way for patients and controls.

The whole isolated RNA underwent reverse transcription, so sequencing captured expressed TCRB transcripts. This table comes from immunoSEQ multiplex PCR, and its TCRdb copy is limited to in-frame clones, with some not included. The sample lists some 350,000 clones, 9.6% seen once, with roughly 0.54% in the top ten. Sequencing used central memory CD4+ T cells from blood. This receptor was obtained from a young man with type 1 diabetes. This chain connects TRBV29-1 to TRBJ2-7, with D perhaps assigned TRBD1 or TRBD2 (7 bases each). The DNA of the CDR3 is TGCAGTGTTTCCAGGGGGACTAACACCTACGAGCAGTACTTC. This codes for CSVSRGTNTYEQYF.